These T cell receptor beta chains were read from a single sample in a study of blood T cell repertoires in COVID-19. Data came from immunoSEQ multiplex PCR; TCRdb stores just in-frame clones and leaves some out. The data show hundreds of thousands of clones, 88% seen once. The sample was PBMCs or T cells enriched from blood (not recorded which). These TCRs come from a woman in her thirties or forties with acute COVID-19. The CDR3 runs from the conserved cysteine through the conserved F or W. Fields, in order: CDR3 DNA, CDR3 protein, D gene, clone size, V gene, J gene. A D gene is named only where the DNA matches it firmly. Rows give clone size only sometimes, using once, few, many, or a class for an expanded clone.

CDR3 DNA: TGTGCCAGCAGCTTGGCGAGCGGAGTTCCCCGGGAGACCCAGTACTTC
CDR3 protein: CASSLASGVPRETQYF
D gene: -
clone size: -
V gene: TRBV5-4
J gene: TRBJ2-5

CDR3 DNA: TGTGCCAGCAGTTCAGGGACAGGGGGATCTTATGGCTACACCTTC
CDR3 protein: CASSSGTGGSYGYTF
D gene: TRBD1
clone size: few
V gene: TRBV2
J gene: TRBJ1-2

CDR3 DNA: TGTGCCAGCAGTTTCTTGGGCCGAGGGAAAGCGAACACCGGGGAGCTGTTTTTT
CDR3 protein: CASSFLGRGKANTGELFF
D gene: -
clone size: -
V gene: TRBV27
J gene: TRBJ2-2

CDR3 DNA: TGCGCCAGCAGCCAAGGGTATGGCGGAAACACAGATACGCAGTATTTT
CDR3 protein: CASSQGYGGNTDTQYF
D gene: -
clone size: -
V gene: TRBV4-1
J gene: TRBJ2-3

CDR3 DNA: TGCGCCAGCAGCTTACCGGGACAGAGGACAGATACGCAGTATTTT
CDR3 protein: CASSLPGQRTDTQYF
D gene: TRBD1
clone size: -
V gene: TRBV5-1
J gene: TRBJ2-3

CDR3 DNA: TGCGCCAGCAGCCAGAGCCCCGGACAGGGGTCAAGGGAGCAGTACTTC
CDR3 protein: CASSQSPGQGSREQYF
D gene: TRBD1
clone size: -
V gene: TRBV4-1
J gene: TRBJ2-7

CDR3 DNA: TGTGCCAGCAGTGAGGGGCGCGGAAACACCATATATTTT
CDR3 protein: CASSEGRGNTIYF
D gene: -
clone size: -
V gene: TRBV2
J gene: TRBJ1-3

CDR3 DNA: TGCGCCAGCAGTGACAGGGGGCGGGATAATTCACCCCTCCACTTT
CDR3 protein: CASSDRGRDNSPLHF
D gene: TRBD1
clone size: -
V gene: TRBV5-1
J gene: TRBJ1-6

CDR3 DNA: TGTGCCAGCAGCTTAGAAAGGACCGGGGGGCTTTACAATGAGCAGTTCTTC
CDR3 protein: CASSLERTGGLYNEQFF
D gene: -
clone size: -
V gene: TRBV11-2
J gene: TRBJ2-1

CDR3 DNA: TGTGCCAGCAGCTCCCAGGGGGCCCTAGGGCAGCCCCAGCATTTT
CDR3 protein: CASSSQGALGQPQHF
D gene: TRBD1
clone size: -
V gene: TRBV11-2
J gene: TRBJ1-5

CDR3 DNA: TGTGCCAGCTCACCACCGGCACAGGGTGGCACCGGGGAGCTGTTTTTT
CDR3 protein: CASSPPAQGGTGELFF
D gene: -
clone size: -
V gene: TRBV18
J gene: TRBJ2-2

CDR3 DNA: TGTGCCTGGAGGGACAGGGCTGGAAACACCATATATTTT
CDR3 protein: CAWRDRAGNTIYF
D gene: TRBD1
clone size: few
V gene: TRBV30
J gene: TRBJ1-3

CDR3 DNA: TGTGCCAGCTCCGGGAACCGACAGAACACTGAAGCTTTCTTT
CDR3 protein: CASSGNRQNTEAFF
D gene: -
clone size: -
V gene: TRBV2
J gene: TRBJ1-1

CDR3 DNA: TGTGCCAGTAATGCGTGGAACACCATATATTTT
CDR3 protein: CASNAWNTIYF
D gene: -
clone size: -
V gene: TRBV19
J gene: TRBJ1-3

CDR3 DNA: TGCAGCGTTGAAAACCGGGAGCCCTATGGCTACACCTTC
CDR3 protein: CSVENREPYGYTF
D gene: -
clone size: -
V gene: TRBV29-1
J gene: TRBJ1-2

CDR3 DNA: TGTGCCAGCTCACCTGACAGCCATCAGCCCCAGCATTTT
CDR3 protein: CASSPDSHQPQHF
D gene: -
clone size: few
V gene: TRBV18
J gene: TRBJ1-5